These 24 T cell receptor beta chains were sequenced from one sample in a study of cytotoxic CD8 clonotypes in ibrutinib-treated CLL. The table came from immunoSEQ multiplex PCR; TCRdb's copy has only in-frame clones and leaves some out. The sample lists approximately 210,000 clones; over 60% were seen once. The specimen was PBMCs, collected after 24 months of ibrutinib treatment. The receptors shown here come from a human donor with chronic lymphocytic leukemia.

The chain uses TRBV4-3 and TRBJ2-1; D is perhaps TRBD2 (5 bases). Trimming pared 0 bases from V and 7 bases from J, leaving 13 bases between. Germline CDR1 and CDR2: LGHNA and YSLEER. This CDR3 contains 15 residues. The CDR3 nucleotides are TGCGCCAGCAGCCAAGATTCTGGACTCCCTAATGAGCAGTTCTTC. This translates into CASSQDSGLPNEQFF.

This chain connects TRBV12-5 to TRBJ2-6; D is ambiguous. The CDR3 runs 15 residues. Trimming pared 0 bases from V and 2 bases from J, leaving 5 bases between. The germline gives CDR1 LGHNT, CDR2 FRNRAP. The CDR3 DNA follows: TGTGCTAGTGGTTTGGTAGTTACTGGGGCCAACGTCCTGACTTTC. This codes for CASGLVVTGANVLTF.

This rearrangement joins TRBV29-1 to TRBJ1-5; no firm D call. The CDR3 sequence is 13 residues long. Germline V lookup: CDR1 SQVTM, CDR2 ANQGSEA. With 5 bases removed from V and 0 bases from J, the gap between germline ends came to 8 bases. Here the CDR3 DNA reads TGCAGCGTTCTGGACGATAGCAATCAGCCCCAGCATTTT. This codes for CSVLDDSNQPQHF.

The chain uses TRBV7-9 and TRBJ1-1; 10 positions agree with TRBD1. The V gene end was trimmed by 1 base and the J gene end by 6 bases; junction bases not matched to a gene: 8. The CDR3 totals 16 residues. Germline CDR1 reads SEHNR; CDR2 reads FQNEAQ (reference sequence). The CDR3 here is CASSLEMGQGYPEAFF. The CDR3 nucleotides are TGTGCCAGCAGCTTAGAGATGGGACAGGGGTACCCTGAAGCTTTCTTT.

The chain employs TRBV6-5 and TRBJ1-2; D ambiguous. V was clipped by 2 bases and J by 2 bases, with 12 bases between them. The CDR3 sequence is 15 residues long. CDR1 and CDR2 (germline): MNHEY, SVGAGI. CDR3 sequence reads: CASSYDPTGNYGYTF. The CDR3 nucleotides are TGTGCCAGCAGTTACGATCCGACGGGGAACTATGGCTACACCTTC.

There are a few counts of this clone. The V and J genes are TRBV28 and TRBJ2-3; 12 bases match TRBD2. The V segment lost 5 bases and the J segment 6 bases; nucleotides outside the gene matches: 6. Germline V gives CDR1 MDHEN, CDR2 SYDVKM. The CDR3 extends over 15 amino acids. The CDR3 loop is CASSLAGGVGDTQYF. DNA for the CDR3: TGTGCCAGCAGTCTAGCGGGAGGGGTGGGCGATACGCAGTATTTT.

The CDR3 bases are TGTGCCAGTAGTCTGGGGGTACCGGGACAGCGTAATCAGCCCCAGCATTTT. This encodes CASSLGVPGQRNQPQHF. V and J are TRBV19 and TRBJ1-5, with 7 bases fitting TRBD1. The trim removed 5 bases at V and 4 bases at J, leaving 14 bases unmatched. The CDR3 covers 17 residues. Germline V gene sequence: CDR1 LNHDA, CDR2 SQIVND (reference sequence).

The chain has TRBV19 and TRBJ1-2; 10 bases are shared with TRBD1. This CDR3 contains 14 residues. V was pared by 7 bases and J by 5 bases, with 7 bases of the junction left unmatched. Per germline, CDR1 LNHDA and CDR2 SQIVND (reference sequence). CDR3 sequence reads: CASTPDRGRYGYTF. In nucleotides, the CDR3 is TGTGCCAGTACCCCAGACAGGGGGCGATATGGCTACACCTTC.

The chain joins TRBV2 to TRBJ2-1; TRBD1 aligns across 7 bases. CDR3 length: 13 residues. V shed 7 bases and J 4 bases; nucleotides not matched to a gene: 4. Germline CDR1 reads SNHLY; CDR2 reads FYNNEI. CDR3 nucleotide sequence: TGTGCCAGCAACAGGGGTTCGTACAATGAGCAGTTCTTC. Translating it yields CASNRGSYNEQFF.

This clone was seen a few times. The V gene is TRBV5-4, the J gene TRBJ2-7; D is unresolved. The germline CDR1 and CDR2 sequences are SGHNT and YYREEE (reference sequence). Trimming stripped 1 base from V and 3 bases from J, with 8 bases between. There are 13 residues in the CDR3. The CDR3 region has the DNA TGTGCCAGCAGCTTGCGAGGAAGCTACGAGCAGTACTTC. Its translation is CASSLRGSYEQYF.

The V call is TRBV30, the J call TRBJ1-1; D is possibly TRBD1 (5 bases). Germline-derived CDR1 and CDR2 are GTSNPN and SVGIG (reference sequence). The CDR3 has 15 residues. V was cut by 0 bases and J by 1 base, with 12 bases left in between. The CDR3 DNA reads TGTGCCTGGAGTGTACGGGGCAGGCGGAACACTGAAGCTTTCTTT. Translated, it gives CAWSVRGRRNTEAFF.

The CDR3 DNA follows: TGTGCCAGCAGTTTTAAGAAGGGCAGTAGAGGCCAGAGATCCTACGAGCAGTACTTC. This gives the protein CASSFKKGSRGQRSYEQYF. The rearrangement uses TRBV28 and TRBJ2-7; no clear D gene. Germline V gene sequence: CDR1 MDHEN, CDR2 SYDVKM. V dropped 3 bases and J dropped 1 base, with 25 bases sitting between them. The length of the CDR3 is 19 residues.

This clone was seen once. The J gene is TRBJ2-7, the V gene TRBV28; TRBD2 agrees at 12 bases. The V and J ends lost 6 bases and 4 bases, in that order; junction bases with no gene match: 7. CDR3 length equals 15 residues. Germline V gene sequence: CDR1 MDHEN, CDR2 SYDVKM. The CDR3 loop reads CASRPSTSGRYEQYF. The CDR3 DNA is TGTGCCAGCAGACCGTCGACTAGCGGGAGATACGAGCAGTACTTC.

The chain employs TRBV5-1 and TRBJ2-3, with D hard to call. CDR3 length: 14 residues. The germline CDR1 and CDR2 sequences are SGHRS and YFSETQ. V lost 3 bases, J lost 0 bases, and 8 bases lay in between. CDR3 residues: CASSYATSTDTQYF. For the CDR3, the DNA is TGCGCCAGCAGCTATGCCACTAGCACAGATACGCAGTATTTT.

The gene calls are TRBV6-4 and TRBJ1-2, with no clear D. V dropped 0 bases and J dropped 4 bases, with 12 bases sitting between them. The CDR3 is made up of 15 amino acids. Germline CDR1 reads MRHNA; CDR2 reads SNTAGT. This CDR3 reads CASSDSGSDGYGYTF. In nucleotides, the CDR3 is TGTGCCAGCAGTGACTCCGGATCCGATGGCTATGGCTACACCTTC.

This chain uses TRBV4-2 with TRBJ2-7; 8 bases are shared with TRBD1. CDR1 and CDR2 from the germline V gene are LGHNA and YNFKEQ. This CDR3 has 15 residues. The V gene end was trimmed by 5 bases and the J gene end by 0 bases; junction bases not matched to a gene: 6. CDR3: CASSTGTGASYEQYF. The CDR3 nucleotides are TGTGCCAGCAGCACCGGGACAGGAGCCTCCTACGAGCAGTACTTC.

This clone was observed a few times. The chain links TRBV6-1 to TRBJ2-1, with 7 bases lining up with TRBD2. Germline loops: CDR1 MNHNS, CDR2 SASEGT. Germline trimming cut 6 bases from V and 0 bases from J; bases unmatched to any gene: 5. The CDR3 is 15 amino acids. CDR3 bases: TGTGCCAGCAGGGCCCGGACTAGCTCCTACAATGAGCAGTTCTTC. Translation: CASRARTSSYNEQFF.

V gene TRBV30 combines with J gene TRBJ2-7, with 7 bases lining up with TRBD2. The CDR3 has 14 amino acids. CDR1 and CDR2 from the germline V gene are GTSNPN and SVGIG (reference sequence). After removal of 0 bases from V and 3 bases from J, the junction contained 5 bases not matched to a gene. The DNA of the CDR3 is TGTGCCTGGAGTGTACCGGCGGGAGACTACGAGCAGTACTTC. It is translated as CAWSVPAGDYEQYF.

The rearrangement links TRBV9 to TRBJ2-1, with 11 bases fitting TRBD2. V shed 2 bases and J 8 bases; nucleotides not matched to a gene: 6. The V gene's germline CDR1 is SGDLS and CDR2 YYNGEE. The CDR3 is 15 amino acids. Written as DNA, the CDR3 is TGTGCCAGCAGCGTCGGACTAGCGGGTAGGGATGAGCAGTTCTTC. Protein product: CASSVGLAGRDEQFF.

This sequence joins TRBV11-2 and TRBJ2-7, with a possible D match to TRBD1 (7 bases). Per the germline V gene, CDR1 is SGHAT and CDR2 is FQNNGV. This CDR3 has 15 amino acids. Trimming removed 6 bases from V and 0 bases from J, with 15 bases in between. In DNA, the CDR3 is TGTGCCAGCAGTGGTTGGCAGGGGGGCTCCTACGAGCAGTACTTC. It is translated as CASSGWQGGSYEQYF.

The genes are TRBV2 and TRBJ2-1, with 9 bases fitting TRBD1. Germline CDR1 reads SNHLY; CDR2 reads FYNNEI. The trim removed 6 bases at V and 12 bases at J, leaving 9 bases unmatched. The CDR3 totals 13 residues. CDR3: CASRADSGQGQFF. The DNA of the CDR3 is TGTGCCAGCAGGGCCGACTCGGGACAGGGGCAGTTCTTC.

V and J are TRBV30 and TRBJ2-1; D uncertain. Germline CDR1 GTSNPN, CDR2 SVGIG (reference sequence). The V and J ends lost 2 bases and 10 bases respectively, with 9 bases between them. The length of the CDR3 is 11 residues. CDR3 DNA: TGTGCCTGGAGTATGAGGTTCGAGCAGTTCTTC. Amino acids: CAWSMRFEQFF.

The CDR3 loop is CASSPRRNQGAVTQYF. The DNA of the CDR3 is TGTGCCAGCAGCCCTAGACGTAACCAGGGGGCTGTGACCCAGTACTTC. The chain joins TRBV7-2 to TRBJ2-5; 8 positions match TRBD1. J lost 7 bases, V lost 5 bases, and 15 bases had no gene match. This CDR3 has 16 amino acids. Germline CDR1 SGHTA, CDR2 FQGNSA.

The chain combines TRBV9 with TRBJ1-1; D unresolved. The CDR3 is made up of 14 amino acids. Germline V CDR1 and CDR2: SGDLS, YYNGEE. V was trimmed by 0 bases and J by 5 bases, leaving 11 bases between them. The CDR3 bases are TGTGCCAGCAGCGTAGCTACGTGGAGTACTGAAGCTTTCTTT. Protein product: CASSVATWSTEAFF.